A single sample gave rise to the 30 T cell receptor beta chains below, sequenced in a study of T cell responses to AZD1222 COVID-19 vaccine. Clones were read by immunoSEQ multiplex PCR, and TCRdb kept only the in-frame ones, dropping some. The table shows tens of thousands of clones, with around 90% occurring only once. Sample: peripheral blood, taken 28 days after the second AZD1222 dose. The receptor source for this set is an adult who received the AZD1222 COVID-19 vaccine.

The V call is TRBV6-4, the J call TRBJ1-6; 10 positions match TRBD1. Per germline, CDR1 MRHNA and CDR2 SNTAGT. V gave up 0 bases and J gave up 10 bases; unmatched junction bases: 0. The CDR3 sequence is 14 residues long. In DNA, the CDR3 is TGTGCCAGCAGTGACTCGACAGGGGGCTCACCCCTCCACTTT. This gives the protein CASSDSTGGSPLHF.

V and J are TRBV7-2 and TRBJ2-6; D not resolved. The V and J ends lost 8 bases and 2 bases respectively, with 4 bases between them. CDR3 length: 12 residues. Germline V gene lookup returns CDR1 SGHTA and CDR2 FQGNSA. The CDR3 DNA is TGTGCCAGCGGAACTGGGGCCAACGTCCTGACTTTC. This gives the protein CASGTGANVLTF.

The chain links TRBV9 to TRBJ2-3; 7 positions match TRBD1. With V trimmed by 4 bases and J by 0 bases, 5 bases remained unmatched. CDR3 length equals 15 residues. Germline assignment: CDR1 SGDLS and CDR2 YYNGEE. In DNA form, the CDR3 reads TGTGCCAGCAGCCCCCGACAGGGAAGCACAGATACGCAGTATTTT. Translated, it gives CASSPRQGSTDTQYF.

The J gene is TRBJ1-1, the V gene TRBV27, with a possible D match to TRBD1 (5 bases). The V end was cut by 8 bases, the J end by 4 bases, with 20 bases between. The CDR3 sequence is 15 residues long. Germline-derived CDR1 and CDR2 are MNHEY and SMNVEV (reference sequence). The CDR3 DNA follows: TGTGCCAGCGGTTCGTACCAGGGTTTTCTCACTGAAGCTTTCTTT. Amino acids: CASGSYQGFLTEAFF.

The chain couples TRBV7-6 to TRBJ1-1; D not resolved. Trimming pared 4 bases from V and 0 bases from J, leaving 12 bases between. The CDR3 is 15 residues long. Germline lookup yields CDR1 SGHVS and CDR2 FNYEAQ. Here the CDR3 reads CASSSNVNLNTEAFF. The DNA of the CDR3 is TGTGCCAGCAGCTCCAACGTGAACTTGAACACTGAAGCTTTCTTT.

The gene calls are TRBV6-2 or TRBV6-3 and TRBJ2-7, with no clear D. Trimming left V 2 bases short and J 4 bases short, with 9 bases between. The CDR3 extends over 13 amino acids. Germline V gene sequence: CDR1 MNHEY, CDR2 SVGEGT. This CDR3 reads CASSYAGRYEQYF. The CDR3 bases are TGTGCCAGCAGTTACGCAGGAAGATACGAGCAGTACTTC.

The chain employs TRBV7-9 and TRBJ2-2; 7 bases fit TRBD1. There are 14 residues in the CDR3. Germline V CDR1 and CDR2: SEHNR, FQNEAQ (reference sequence). The V segment lost 5 bases and the J segment 5 bases; nucleotides outside the gene matches: 5. DNA of the CDR3: TGTGCCAGCAGCACAACACAGGGGACCGGGGAGCTGTTTTTT. It codes for CASSTTQGTGELFF.

The rearrangement joins TRBV30 to TRBJ1-2; the D gene is possibly TRBD1 (6 bases). Trimming removed 8 bases at V and 5 bases at J, with 15 bases between. CDR3 length: 12 residues. Germline V gene sequence: CDR1 GTSNPN, CDR2 SVGIG (reference sequence). CDR3 region: CARGGQGYGYTF. The CDR3 nucleotides read TGTGCCCGCGGTGGGCAGGGGTATGGCTACACCTTC.

This sequence joins TRBV15 and TRBJ1-2; weak D call: TRBD1 (5 bases). V lost 3 bases and J 4 bases, leaving 27 bases between the germline ends. Germline V CDR1 and CDR2: LNHNV, YYDKDF (reference sequence). The CDR3 runs 19 residues. CDR3 in DNA: TGTGCCACCAGCAGTCCCGACAGCTTCCCGGGCCCCCAAAGCTATGGCTACACCTTC. This gives the protein CATSSPDSFPGPQSYGYTF.

The chain couples TRBV7-2 to TRBJ2-5; the match to TRBD1 covers 8 bases. Trimming cost V 5 bases and J 4 bases; bases outside gene matches: 9. Germline V gene lookup returns CDR1 SGHTA and CDR2 FQGNSA. This CDR3 comprises 15 residues. The CDR3 bases are TGTGCCAGCAGCCCAGACAGGGGACGGCGAGAGACCCAGTACTTC. Amino acid sequence: CASSPDRGRRETQYF.

The chain employs TRBV4-1 and TRBJ1-4; D not certain. This CDR3 has 17 residues. CDR1 and CDR2 from the germline V gene are MGHRA and YSYEKL. V lost 4 bases to trimming and J lost 6 bases, with 21 bases between them. CDR3 region: CASSPSPVQTVHEKLFF. As DNA, the CDR3 is TGCGCCAGCAGCCCAAGCCCCGTCCAAACGGTCCATGAAAAACTGTTTTTT.

The CDR3 spells CASSPRAGIYEQYF. The CDR3 DNA sequence: TGTGCCAGCAGCCCCCGAGCGGGGATCTACGAGCAGTACTTC. The chain recombines TRBV11-2 with TRBJ2-7; 7 nucleotides line up with TRBD2. CDR1 and CDR2 (germline): SGHAT, FQNNGV. Trimming took 5 bases from V and 3 from J; bases not matched to a gene: 7. CDR3 length equals 14 residues.

CDR3 in DNA: TGTGCCTGGGACATACAGGGGTGGGTGCAGTACTTC. Protein sequence: CAWDIQGWVQYF. The chain couples TRBV30 to TRBJ2-7, with TRBD1 matching over 7 bases. Germline-derived CDR1 and CDR2 are GTSNPN and SVGIG (reference sequence). The ends lost 5 bases at V and 9 bases at J; junction bases unmatched: 10. CDR3 length: 12 residues.

The rearrangement uses TRBV29-1 and TRBJ1-2; 8 nucleotides line up with TRBD1. The CDR3 loop spans 14 amino acids. The trim removed 5 bases at V and 0 bases at J, leaving 5 bases unmatched. Germline V gives CDR1 SQVTM, CDR2 ANQGSEA. CDR3 amino acids: CSVNSGQANYGYTF. The CDR3 nucleotides read TGCAGCGTTAACTCGGGACAGGCTAACTATGGCTACACCTTC. Together with reference TRBV29-1 and TRBJ1-2, the CDR3 gives the full variable domain: SAVISQKPSRDICQRGTSLTIQCQVDSQVTMMFWYRQQPGQSLTLIATANQGSEATYESGFVIDKFPISRPNLTFSTLTVSNMSPEDSSIYLCSVNSGQANYGYTFGSGTRLTVV.

The chain recombines TRBV27 with TRBJ2-2; D remains unclear. V was clipped by 0 bases and J by 6 bases, with 2 bases between them. Germline V CDR1 and CDR2: MNHEY, SMNVEV (reference sequence). This CDR3 spans 12 amino acids. CDR3 protein: CASSLSAGELFF. The CDR3 DNA reads as TGTGCCAGCAGTTTATCGGCCGGGGAGCTGTTTTTT.

The V gene is TRBV2, the J gene TRBJ1-5; D gene unclear. The V end lost 5 bases, the J end lost 3 bases, and 17 bases lay between the germline ends. Germline V gene data show CDR1 as SNHLY and CDR2 as FYNNEI. This CDR3 has 16 amino acids. The CDR3 DNA reads as TGTGCCAGCAGTCCCCAGAACCTCGGTTTCAATCAGCCCCAGCATTTT. Amino acids: CASSPQNLGFNQPQHF.

V is TRBV30 and J is TRBJ1-1, with D possibly TRBD1 on 5 matching bases. Germline V gene lookup returns CDR1 GTSNPN and CDR2 SVGIG (reference sequence). CDR3 size: 12 residues. Trimming took off 3 bases at V and 7 bases at J, with 12 bases between the two ends. As DNA, the CDR3 is TGTGCCTGGAGCGCGGGACGGTATGAAGCTTTCTTT. Translating it yields CAWSAGRYEAFF.

The V call is TRBV2, the J call TRBJ1-5, with D maybe TRBD1 (5 bases). The CDR3 has 13 residues. Trimming cost V 8 bases and J 0 bases, with 8 bases left between them. CDR1 and CDR2 (germline): SNHLY, FYNNEI. In DNA, the CDR3 is TGTGCCAGCCGGGGACTTAGCAATCAGCCCCAGCATTTT. Protein: CASRGLSNQPQHF. Supplemented by reference TRBV2 and TRBJ1-5, the full variable domain reads EPEVTQTPSHQVTQMGQEVILRCVPISNHLYFYWYRQILGQKVEFLVSFYNNEISEKSEIFDDQFSVERPDGSNFTLKIRSTKLEDSAMYFCASRGLSNQPQHFGDGTRLSIL.

This sequence joins TRBV15 and TRBJ2-3; D perhaps matches TRBD1 (5 bases). CDR1 and CDR2 (germline): LNHNV, YYDKDF (reference sequence). The V and J ends lost 5 bases and 5 bases respectively, with 11 bases between them. This CDR3 contains 13 residues. This chain's CDR3 is CATSEKTEDTQYF. The CDR3 DNA reads as TGTGCCACCAGCGAAAAGACAGAAGATACGCAGTATTTT.

This chain joins TRBV5-1 and TRBJ1-1; 9 bases align to TRBD1. J gave up 5 bases and V 4 bases, and 9 bases lay outside the gene matches. The CDR3 consists of 15 residues. Per the germline V gene, CDR1 is SGHRS and CDR2 is YFSETQ. CDR3 amino acids: CASSRTRQGGTEAFF. In nucleotides, the CDR3 is TGCGCCAGCAGCAGAACCCGACAGGGGGGGACTGAAGCTTTCTTT.

V is TRBV25-1 and J is TRBJ1-5; a possible D gene is TRBD1 (6 bases). The CDR3 loop spans 14 amino acids. Germline V gene sequence: CDR1 MGHDK, CDR2 SYGVNS. Trimming cost V 4 bases and J 3 bases, with 10 bases left between them. The CDR3 here is CASSVQGYNQPQHF. The CDR3, as DNA: TGTGCCAGCAGTGTACAGGGCTACAATCAGCCCCAGCATTTT. Full variable domain (missing parts from reference TRBV25-1 and TRBJ1-5): EADIYQTPRYLVIGTGKKITLECSQTMGHDKMYWYQQDPGMELHLIHYSYGVNSTEKGDLSSESTVSRIRTEHFPLTLESARPSHTSQYLCASSVQGYNQPQHFGDGTRLSIL.

This clone came up once. DNA for the CDR3: TGTGCCAGCAGGCCATTTCTCAGGGGGCTCGATGGCTACACCTTC. This encodes CASRPFLRGLDGYTF. The chain is built from TRBV28 and TRBJ1-2; 8 bases match TRBD1. In germline, CDR1 is MDHEN, CDR2 SYDVKM. The CDR3 covers 15 residues. V dropped 6 bases and J dropped 6; count of bases not matched to a gene: 12.

The chain joins TRBV30 to TRBJ1-2, with 9 bases that match TRBD1. Germline V gives CDR1 GTSNPN, CDR2 SVGIG (reference sequence). CDR3 size: 13 residues. The junction had 7 bases not matched to a gene; V was cut back by 7 bases and J by 4 bases. CDR3 amino acids: CASQDRGAYGYTF. The CDR3, as DNA: TGTGCCTCGCAGGACAGGGGCGCCTATGGCTACACCTTC.

The chain carries TRBV30 and TRBJ1-2; tentative D call: TRBD1 (5 bases). CDR1 and CDR2 (germline): GTSNPN, SVGIG (reference sequence). The V gene lost 2 bases and the J gene lost 10 bases, with 17 bases spanning the gap. This CDR3 contains 13 residues. Here the CDR3 DNA reads TGTGCCTGGAGTTCTGGGACTCTAGGGATCTACACCTTC. It yields the protein CAWSSGTLGIYTF.

The gene calls are TRBV5-1 and TRBJ1-2; 8 bases line up with TRBD1. After removal of 4 bases from V and 8 bases from J, the junction contained 7 bases not matched to a gene. This CDR3 spans 13 amino acids. Looked up from germline, CDR1 is SGHRS and CDR2 is YFSETQ. Written as DNA, the CDR3 is TGCGCCAGCAGCAAAGGACAGGGAGCCGGCTACACCTTC. Protein product: CASSKGQGAGYTF. Supplemented by reference TRBV5-1 and TRBJ1-2, the full variable domain reads KAGVTQTPRYLIKTRGQQVTLSCSPISGHRSVSWYQQTPGQGLQFLFEYFSETQRNKGNFPGRFSGRQFSNSRSEMNVSTLELGDSALYLCASSKGQGAGYTFGSGTRLTVV.

The rearrangement uses TRBV4-2 and TRBJ2-7; D unclear. Germline V gives CDR1 LGHNA, CDR2 YNFKEQ. The CDR3 loop spans 15 amino acids. V gave up 0 bases and J gave up 7 bases, with 16 bases separating them. CDR3 sequence reads: CASSQDATTFKEQYF. The CDR3, as DNA: TGTGCCAGCAGCCAAGATGCAACCACGTTTAAGGAGCAGTACTTC.

The chain is built from TRBV30 and TRBJ1-2; no clear D gene. Germline V gives CDR1 GTSNPN, CDR2 SVGIG (reference sequence). V was pared by 1 base and J by 4 bases, with 7 bases between. The CDR3 length is 12 residues. The CDR3 is CAWSAGLYGYTF. The CDR3 nucleotides are TGTGCCTGGAGTGCTGGCCTCTATGGCTACACCTTC.

This clone occurred a few times. The genes are TRBV28 and TRBJ2-3; D is perhaps TRBD1 or TRBD2 (5 bases each). Trimming took off 1 base at V and 6 bases at J, with 14 bases between the two ends. The CDR3 extends over 15 amino acids. The germline CDR1 and CDR2 sequences are MDHEN and SYDVKM. CDR3 DNA: TGTGCCAGCAGTTTATCGGGGCTAGCTAGGGATACGCAGTATTTT. Its translation is CASSLSGLARDTQYF. The full variable domain, completed using reference TRBV28 and TRBJ2-3, is DVKVTQSSRYLVKRTGEKVFLECVQDMDHENMFWYRQDPGLGLRLIYFSYDVKMKEKGDIPEGYSVSREKKERFSLILESASTNQTSMYLCASSLSGLARDTQYFGPGTRLTVL.

Comment on this clone: Other DNA sequences of this sample code for an identical CDR3. The chain combines TRBV5-1 with TRBJ2-2; 9 nucleotides line up with TRBD2. Germline CDR1 SGHRS, CDR2 YFSETQ. This CDR3 comprises 14 residues. V lost 4 bases to trimming and J lost 5 bases; unmatched junction nucleotides: 3. In DNA, the CDR3 is TGCGCCAGCAGCCTCGCGGGGGGGACCGGGGAGCTGTTTTTT. Amino acids: CASSLAGGTGELFF.

This clone was picked up a small number of times. The chain joins TRBV28 to TRBJ1-5; 8 bases line up with TRBD1. The ends lost 6 bases at V and 6 bases at J; junction bases unmatched: 7. The CDR3 has 14 amino acids. Per the germline V gene, CDR1 is MDHEN and CDR2 is SYDVKM. CDR3 nucleotide sequence: TGTGCCAGCAGGCTCAGGGGGCAGGTTCAGCCCCAGCATTTT. This sequence encodes CASRLRGQVQPQHF.